The 22 T cell receptor beta chains presented below share a single source sample, sequenced in a study of neurological immune-mediated disorders. Each CDR3 protein is one row after TCRdb ran MiXCR on the 5' RACE reads. The sample carries about 80,000 distinct CDR3 sequences, roughly 4.7% recorded once. Sequencing was carried out using PBMCs. Receptors originate from a woman in her thirties with multiple sclerosis.

This clonotype was observed a handful of times. This chain uses TRBV19 with TRBJ2-6; D call uncertain. V was pared by 3 bases and J by 2 bases, with 2 bases between. The CDR3 is 13 residues long. Germline V gene sequence: CDR1 LNHDA, CDR2 SQIVND (reference sequence). CDR3: CASSIPGANVLTF. DNA for the CDR3: TGTGCCAGTAGTATCCCTGGGGCCAACGTCCTGACTTTC.

The rearrangement joins TRBV20-1 to TRBJ2-3, with 8 nucleotides matching TRBD1. The V segment lost 0 bases and the J segment 8 bases; nucleotides outside the gene matches: 13. CDR3 length: 16 residues. CDR1 is DFQATT and CDR2 is SNEGSKA in the germline V gene (reference sequence). Here the CDR3 DNA reads TGCAGTGCTAGAGAAAACCGACAGGGGTTCATAGTTACGCAGTATTTT. Protein product: CSARENRQGFIVTQYF.

This clonotype was counted at least ten times. V gene TRBV24-1 combines with J gene TRBJ2-2; tentatively, D is TRBD1 or TRBD2 (5 bases each). This CDR3 spans 17 amino acids. The V end was cut by 4 bases, the J end by 2 bases, with 16 bases between. Germline V gene sequence: CDR1 KGHDR, CDR2 SFDVKD. The CDR3 reads CATSDLTGQNNTGELFF. The CDR3 DNA reads as TGTGCCACCAGTGACCTGACGGGGCAGAACAACACCGGGGAGCTGTTTTTT.

This clonotype showed up just a few times. Here the CDR3 reads CASNRGNQPQHF. CDR3 nucleotides: TGTGCCAGTAATCGGGGCAATCAGCCCCAGCATTTT. This chain connects TRBV19 to TRBJ1-5; D not resolved. The V gene lost 7 bases and the J gene lost 2 bases, with 6 bases spanning the gap. This CDR3 has 12 amino acids. Germline CDR1 and CDR2: LNHDA and SQIVND (reference sequence).

This clonotype has only a few counts. The V and J genes are TRBV20-1 and TRBJ2-3, with 7 bases matching TRBD2. The CDR3 is made up of 14 amino acids. Germline V gives CDR1 DFQATT, CDR2 SNEGSKA (reference sequence). The junction had 5 bases not matched to a gene; V was cut back by 3 bases and J by 2 bases. The CDR3 region has the DNA TGCAGTGCTAGTTGGCTAGCGGCCACAGATACGCAGTATTTT. Protein sequence: CSASWLAATDTQYF.

With respect to this clonotype: A junction end diverges from the germline sequence, so it may reflect a read error. The chain links TRBV9 to TRBJ2-1; 8 nucleotides match TRBD1. The germline CDR1 and CDR2 sequences are SGDLS and YYNGEE. The CDR3 covers 15 residues. CDR3: CASSAGGVYYNELFF. The CDR3, as DNA: TGTGCCAGCAGCGCAGGGGGCGTTTATTACAATGAGCTGTTCTTC. Full variable domain (missing parts from reference TRBV9 and TRBJ2-1): DSGVTQTPKHLITATGQRVTLRCSPRSGDLSVYWYQQSLDQGLQFLIQYYNGEERAKGNILERFSAQQFPDLHSELNLSSLELGDSALYFCASSAGGVYYNELFFGPGTRLTVL.

This chain links TRBV6-6 with TRBJ2-1, with TRBD2 identical over 8 bases. V was pared by 7 bases and J by 13 bases, with 12 bases of the junction left unmatched. The CDR3 runs to 13 residues. Germline lookup yields CDR1 MNHNY and CDR2 SVGAGI (reference sequence). CDR3 DNA: TGTGCCAGCAAAACACCTCTAAGCGGGAGCCAGTTCTTC. It translates to CASKTPLSGSQFF.

This sequence joins TRBV20-1 and TRBJ2-1, with TRBD2 matching 9 bases. The V gene end was trimmed by 2 bases and the J gene end by 5 bases; junction bases not matched to a gene: 7. Germline values: CDR1 DFQATT, CDR2 SNEGSKA (reference sequence). The CDR3 spans 15 residues. CDR3 DNA sequence: TGCAGTGCTAGACGAGGTAGCGGGAGCAACAATGAGCAGTTCTTC. This translates into CSARRGSGSNNEQFF.

This clonotype was recorded at least ten times. The rearrangement joins TRBV7-2 to TRBJ2-3; D might be TRBD2 (6 bases). Germline V CDR1 and CDR2: SGHTA, FQGNSA. The V and J ends lost 0 bases and 3 bases respectively, with 7 bases between them. This CDR3 is built from 14 residues. CDR3 sequence (DNA): TGTGCCAGCAGCTTAGCCGGGAGAACAGATACGCAGTATTTT. Protein product: CASSLAGRTDTQYF.

This clonotype was counted many times. This chain uses TRBV27 with TRBJ2-7, with a tentative D call TRBD1 (6 bases). The CDR3 is 11 residues long. CDR1 is MNHEY and CDR2 is SMNVEV in the germline V gene (reference sequence). V lost 11 bases to trimming and J lost 5 bases, with 13 bases between them. CDR3 amino acids: CAPSRGHEQYV. CDR3 sequence (DNA): TGTGCCCCTAGCAGGGGCCACGAGCAGTACGTC.

In this sample, this clonotype turned up many times. The chain's CDR3 is CASREVSNTGELFF. CDR3 DNA: TGCGCCAGCAGGGAGGTTTCGAACACCGGGGAGCTGTTTTTT. The chain is built from TRBV5-1 and TRBJ2-2; D possibly corresponds to TRBD2 (5 bases). The CDR3 spans 14 residues. The V and J ends lost 5 bases and 0 bases respectively, with 8 bases between them. Germline assignment: CDR1 SGHRS and CDR2 YFSETQ. The full variable domain, its missing parts supplied by reference TRBV5-1 and TRBJ2-2, is KAGVTQTPRYLIKTRGQQVTLSCSPISGHRSVSWYQQTPGQGLQFLFEYFSETQRNKGNFPGRFSGRQFSNSRSEMNVSTLELGDSALYLCASREVSNTGELFFGEGSRLTVL.

In this sample, this clonotype turned up many times. The chain recombines TRBV20-1 with TRBJ2-7; D is possibly TRBD2 (6 bases). The CDR3 has 13 amino acids. Trimming shortened V by 6 bases and J by 5 bases, and 17 bases separated the two germline ends. Germline CDR1 DFQATT, CDR2 SNEGSKA (reference sequence). CDR3 amino acids: CSAPGLRRDEQYF. The CDR3 DNA reads as TGCAGTGCCCCGGGACTCCGACGCGACGAGCAGTACTTC.

The table lists this clonotype with many counts. The chain uses TRBV6-6 and TRBJ1-2; D not certain. Trimming left V 8 bases short and J 3 bases short, with 10 bases between. CDR3 length: 12 amino acids. Germline CDR1 reads MNHNY; CDR2 reads SVGAGI (reference sequence). In DNA, the CDR3 is TGTGCCAGCCGAGACAAATACTATGGCTACACCTTC. This gives the protein CASRDKYYGYTF.

This clonotype appeared a few times. Being one base from a much bigger clone, this may be a read error. V is TRBV6-5 and J is TRBJ2-7; D remains unclear. With 4 bases removed from V and 2 bases from J, the gap between germline ends came to 12 bases. The germline V gene encodes CDR1 MNHEY and CDR2 SVGAGI. CDR3 length: 14 amino acids. This CDR3 reads CASSSGMDAYEQYF. CDR3 sequence (DNA): TGTGCCAGCAGTTCAGGAATGGATGCCTACGAGCAGTACTTC.

This chain joins TRBV3-1 and TRBJ2-7; D uncertain. The V and J ends lost 0 bases and 6 bases respectively, with 6 bases between them. Germline values: CDR1 LGHDT, CDR2 YNNKEL (reference sequence). This CDR3 spans 12 amino acids. The CDR3 spells CASSQDIREQYF. In DNA form, the CDR3 reads TGTGCCAGCAGCCAAGATATTCGCGAGCAGTACTTC.

Of note for this clonotype: A much larger clone differs by one base, so this may be a read error. The rearrangement links TRBV6-6 to TRBJ1-2; D remains unclear. CDR1 and CDR2 from the germline V gene are MNHNY and SVGAGI (reference sequence). CDR3 length equals 13 residues. V lost 0 bases to trimming and J lost 8 bases, with 10 bases between them. The CDR3 is CASSYSGKGGYTF. The CDR3 DNA is TGTGCCAGCAGTTACTCCGGGAAAGGGGGCTACACCTTC.

This clonotype was recorded many times. The rearrangement links TRBV4-2 to TRBJ2-7, with D hard to call. Germline CDR1 and CDR2: LGHNA and YNFKEQ. The CDR3 spans 13 residues. The V end was cut by 0 bases, the J end by 4 bases, with 7 bases between. CDR3: CASSQDHEYEQYF. CDR3 in DNA: TGTGCCAGCAGCCAAGATCACGAGTACGAGCAGTACTTC.

This clonotype was seen repeatedly, ten times or more. In DNA form, the CDR3 reads TGTGCCAGCAGTGGGGACAGGGGTCACTCCTACGAGCAGTACTTC. It encodes CASSGDRGHSYEQYF. This sequence joins TRBV6-1 and TRBJ2-7; TRBD1 aligns across 10 bases. Germline CDR1 and CDR2: MNHNS and SASEGT. Losses at the gene ends were 4 bases for V and 0 bases for J; bases not matched to a gene: 3. The CDR3 has 15 residues.

This clonotype appeared many times. The rearrangement links TRBV10-3 to TRBJ2-3, with 12 bases matching TRBD1. In germline, CDR1 is ENHRY, CDR2 SYGVKD. V shed 6 bases and J 2 bases; nucleotides not matched to a gene: 3. CDR3 length: 15 residues. CDR3 nucleotide sequence: TGTGCCATCAGGGGGACAGGGGGCCTCACAGATACGCAGTATTTT. This sequence encodes CAIRGTGGLTDTQYF.

This clonotype was observed at least ten times. The rearrangement joins TRBV7-9 to TRBJ2-2; no firm D call. V lost 2 bases to trimming and J lost 0 bases, with 10 bases between them. The CDR3 length is 16 residues. Germline V gene data show CDR1 as SEHNR and CDR2 as FQNEAQ (reference sequence). The CDR3 DNA follows: TGTGCCAGCAGCTTAAACGACCTATCGAACACCGGGGAGCTGTTTTTT. Translating gives CASSLNDLSNTGELFF.

This clonotype was detected ten times or more. V is TRBV29-1 and J is TRBJ2-2, with D unclear. Trimming shortened V by 5 bases and J by 7 bases, and 5 bases separated the two germline ends. The CDR3 consists of 10 residues. The germline CDR1 and CDR2 sequences are SQVTM and ANQGSEA. CDR3 coding DNA: TGCAGCGTTTTGAGCGGGGAGCTGTTTTTT. It yields the protein CSVLSGELFF.

This clonotype was detected many times. The chain is built from TRBV6-2 or TRBV6-3 and TRBJ2-2, with a tentative D call TRBD2 (7 bases). Germline CDR1 MNHEY, CDR2 SVGEGT. This CDR3 has 14 amino acids. V was pared by 6 bases and J by 9 bases, with 17 bases between. CDR3: CASRSWGGHRELFF. CDR3 coding DNA: TGTGCCAGCAGATCCTGGGGGGGGCACCGGGAGCTGTTTTTT.